The rows below give T cell receptor beta chains drawn from one sample of a study of blood T cells in healthy people across ages. In TCRdb, the 5' RACE reads were re-called with MiXCR into one record per CDR3 protein. The sample lists 1.5 million to 2 million distinct CDR3 sequences, roughly 28% seen once, with about 8% in the top ten. Sequenced sample: blood. These receptors were obtained from a woman in her 30s in good health. Both conserved end residues are part of each CDR3. Each record gives: CDR3 protein, CDR3 DNA, clone size, V gene, D gene, J gene. A D gene is named only where the DNA matches it firmly. Size is omitted from some rows. Given values are once, few, many or a class for expanded clones.

CDR3 protein: CASSNDGGYDTGELFF; CDR3 DNA: TGCGCCAGCAGCAACGACGGCGGTTATGACACCGGGGAGCTGTTTTTT; clone size: few; V gene: TRBV4-3; D gene: -; J gene: TRBJ2-2
CDR3 protein: CSAERDRVSLGLVYNEQCF; CDR3 DNA: TGCAGTGCCGAAAGGGACAGGGTGTCTCTAGGTCTCGTCTACAATGAGCAGTGCTTC; clone size: once; V gene: TRBV20-1; D gene: TRBD1; J gene: TRBJ2-1
CDR3 protein: CSARDGGGEKLFF; CDR3 DNA: TGCAGTGCTAGAGATGGCGGAGGTGAAAAACTGTTTTTT; clone size: few; V gene: TRBV20-1; D gene: -; J gene: TRBJ1-4
CDR3 protein: CASSYYGLAGGGEQFF; CDR3 DNA: TGTGCCAGCAGTTACTATGGACTAGCGGGAGGAGGTGAGCAGTTCTTC; clone size: -; V gene: TRBV6-6; D gene: TRBD2; J gene: TRBJ2-1
CDR3 protein: CASRGDRNQPQHF; CDR3 DNA: TGTGCCAGCAGAGGGGACCGAAATCAGCCCCAGCATTTT; clone size: -; V gene: TRBV2; D gene: -; J gene: TRBJ1-5
CDR3 protein: CASKRGRTGEQYF; CDR3 DNA: TGTGCCAGCAAGAGAGGCCGTACGGGAGAGCAGTACTTC; clone size: few; V gene: TRBV2; D gene: -; J gene: TRBJ2-7
CDR3 protein: CASSFGTAYEAFF; CDR3 DNA: TGTGCCAGCAGCTTTGGTACAGCCTATGAAGCTTTCTTT; clone size: once; V gene: TRBV7-6; D gene: -; J gene: TRBJ1-1
CDR3 protein: CASGFRSYEQYF; CDR3 DNA: TGTGCTAGTGGTTTCCGTTCCTACGAGCAGTACTTC; clone size: many; V gene: TRBV12-5; D gene: -; J gene: TRBJ2-7
CDR3 protein: CASSLDVAGGLYEQYF; CDR3 DNA: TGCGCCAGCAGCTTGGATGTAGCGGGGGGGCTCTACGAGCAGTACTTC; clone size: many; V gene: TRBV5-1; D gene: TRBD2; J gene: TRBJ2-7
CDR3 protein: CASRLAGASTDTQYF; CDR3 DNA: TGTGCCAGCCGCCTAGCGGGGGCCTCCACAGATACGCAGTATTTT; clone size: few; V gene: TRBV6-2/TRBV6-3; D gene: TRBD2; J gene: TRBJ2-3
CDR3 protein: CSTKALRNIQYF; CDR3 DNA: TGCAGTACTAAGGCCCTTCGGAACATTCAGTACTTC; clone size: once; V gene: TRBV20-1; D gene: -; J gene: TRBJ2-4
CDR3 protein: CASSDSGRYQETQYF; CDR3 DNA: TGTGCCAGCAGCGATAGTGGACGGTACCAAGAGACCCAGTACTTC; clone size: few; V gene: TRBV25-1; D gene: -; J gene: TRBJ2-5
CDR3 protein: CSARGVTSGRPYEQYF; CDR3 DNA: TGCAGTGCTAGGGGTGTAACTAGCGGGAGGCCCTACGAGCAGTACTTC; clone size: many; V gene: TRBV20-1; D gene: TRBD2; J gene: TRBJ2-7
CDR3 protein: CSAAPIGGDEQFF; CDR3 DNA: TGCAGTGCCGCGCCCATAGGGGGCGATGAGCAGTTCTTC; clone size: few; V gene: TRBV20-1; D gene: TRBD1; J gene: TRBJ2-1
CDR3 protein: CASNPPLGGEQFF; CDR3 DNA: TGTGCCAGCAACCCACCACTGGGGGGTGAGCAGTTCTTC; clone size: -; V gene: TRBV7-9; D gene: -; J gene: TRBJ2-1
CDR3 protein: CASSSTRQGAERNTGELFF; CDR3 DNA: TGCGCCAGCAGCTCCACCCGACAGGGCGCGGAAAGGAACACCGGGGAGCTGTTTTTT; clone size: -; V gene: TRBV5-1; D gene: TRBD1; J gene: TRBJ2-2
CDR3 protein: CSALWTSGGFNEQYF; CDR3 DNA: TGCAGTGCACTCTGGACTAGCGGGGGTTTCAATGAGCAGTACTTC; clone size: few; V gene: TRBV20-1; D gene: TRBD2; J gene: TRBJ2-7
CDR3 protein: CSSSLSGGGDTQYF; CDR3 DNA: TGTTCCAGCAGCCTTAGCGGGGGTGGCGATACGCAGTATTTT; clone size: few; V gene: TRBV7-3; D gene: TRBD2; J gene: TRBJ2-3
CDR3 protein: CASSLGLGSDEQFF; CDR3 DNA: TGCGCCAGCAGCTTGGGACTAGGGTCTGATGAGCAGTTCTTC; clone size: -; V gene: TRBV5-1; D gene: -; J gene: TRBJ2-1
CDR3 protein: CASSLGLVGTKETQYF; CDR3 DNA: TGTGCCAGCAGCCTCGGACTAGTTGGGACCAAAGAGACCCAGTACTTC; clone size: -; V gene: TRBV7-2; D gene: TRBD2; J gene: TRBJ2-5
CDR3 protein: CASSWEIRTEAFF; CDR3 DNA: TGTGCCAGCAGTTGGGAAATACGGACTGAAGCTTTCTTT; clone size: -; V gene: TRBV12-3/TRBV12-4; D gene: -; J gene: TRBJ1-1
CDR3 protein: CSARDGARPNTGELFF; CDR3 DNA: TGCAGTGCTAGAGATGGGGCACGTCCGAACACCGGGGAGCTGTTTTTT; clone size: -; V gene: TRBV20-1; D gene: -; J gene: TRBJ2-2
CDR3 protein: CATSRVTGTIIQETQYF; CDR3 DNA: TGTGCCACCAGCAGAGTGACCGGGACAATCATTCAAGAGACCCAGTACTTC; clone size: many; V gene: TRBV15; D gene: -; J gene: TRBJ2-5
CDR3 protein: CASREQLNTEAFF; CDR3 DNA: TGTGCCAGCAGAGAACAGCTGAACACTGAAGCTTTCTTT; clone size: few; V gene: TRBV2; D gene: -; J gene: TRBJ1-1
CDR3 protein: CSVVLNLAEGAGEQYF; CDR3 DNA: TGCAGCGTTGTGCTGAATCTAGCGGAAGGGGCTGGCGAGCAGTACTTC; clone size: few; V gene: TRBV29-1; D gene: TRBD2; J gene: TRBJ2-7
CDR3 protein: CASSKQGSETQYF; CDR3 DNA: TGCGCCAGCAGCAAACAGGGATCCGAGACCCAGTACTTC; clone size: few; V gene: TRBV5-1; D gene: -; J gene: TRBJ2-5
CDR3 protein: CAFERKGANVLTF; CDR3 DNA: TGTGCCTTCGAGCGGAAGGGGGCCAACGTCCTGACTTTC; clone size: many; V gene: TRBV7-2; D gene: -; J gene: TRBJ2-6
CDR3 protein: CASNVAGNSYNEQFF; CDR3 DNA: TGCGCCAGCAACGTAGCGGGGAATTCCTACAATGAGCAGTTCTTC; clone size: -; V gene: TRBV5-1; D gene: TRBD2; J gene: TRBJ2-1
CDR3 protein: CASSFRVDTEAFF; CDR3 DNA: TGTGCCAGCAGCTTCCGGGTTGACACTGAAGCTTTCTTT; clone size: -; V gene: TRBV7-9; D gene: -; J gene: TRBJ1-1
CDR3 protein: CASSLASGTYTDTQYF; CDR3 DNA: TGTGCCAGCAGCTTGGCGAGCGGGACCTACACAGATACGCAGTATTTT; clone size: -; V gene: TRBV11-3; D gene: TRBD2; J gene: TRBJ2-3
CDR3 protein: CASTGFSYNEQFF; CDR3 DNA: TGTGCCAGTACGGGCTTTTCCTACAATGAGCAGTTCTTC; clone size: few; V gene: TRBV25-1; D gene: -; J gene: TRBJ2-1
CDR3 protein: CASSPTTSGDYEQYF; CDR3 DNA: TGTGCCAGCAGTCCTACGACTAGCGGGGACTACGAGCAGTACTTC; clone size: few; V gene: TRBV27; D gene: TRBD2; J gene: TRBJ2-7
CDR3 protein: CAISESHNRLFF; CDR3 DNA: TGTGCCATCAGTGAGTCGCATAATAGGCTGTTTTTT; clone size: -; V gene: TRBV10-3; D gene: -; J gene: TRBJ1-4
CDR3 protein: CASSSFQGYEQYF; CDR3 DNA: TGTGCCAGTAGTTCGTTCCAGGGCTACGAGCAGTACTTC; clone size: once; V gene: TRBV19; D gene: -; J gene: TRBJ2-7
CDR3 protein: CATSDSTEQFF; CDR3 DNA: TGTGCCACCAGTGATTCGACTGAGCAGTTCTTC; clone size: many; V gene: TRBV24-1; D gene: -; J gene: TRBJ2-1
CDR3 protein: CSARDLSGSNQPQHF; CDR3 DNA: TGCAGTGCTAGAGATTTGAGCGGTAGCAATCAGCCCCAGCATTTT; clone size: -; V gene: TRBV20-1; D gene: -; J gene: TRBJ1-5
CDR3 protein: CSVAPRGGTEAFF; CDR3 DNA: TGCAGCGTTGCTCCCAGGGGGGGCACTGAAGCTTTCTTT; clone size: few; V gene: TRBV29-1; D gene: TRBD1; J gene: TRBJ1-1
CDR3 protein: CASSFSTGQPEAFF; CDR3 DNA: TGTGCCAGCAGCTTTTCGACAGGCCAACCTGAAGCTTTCTTT; clone size: -; V gene: TRBV7-9; D gene: -; J gene: TRBJ1-1
CDR3 protein: CASSLAGTSFLNEQFF; CDR3 DNA: TGTGCCAGCAGCTTAGCTGGGACTAGTTTCCTCAATGAGCAGTTCTTC; clone size: few; V gene: TRBV7-2; D gene: TRBD2; J gene: TRBJ2-1
CDR3 protein: CAISGPGSKRAFF; CDR3 DNA: TGTGCCATCAGTGGTCCCGGCTCGAAGCGGGCTTTCTTT; clone size: once; V gene: TRBV10-3; D gene: -; J gene: TRBJ1-1
CDR3 protein: CASSQDPPDRGADEQFF; CDR3 DNA: TGCGCCAGCAGCCAAGATCCCCCGGACAGGGGAGCTGATGAGCAGTTCTTC; clone size: many; V gene: TRBV4-1; D gene: TRBD1; J gene: TRBJ2-1
CDR3 protein: CASSLSLSRDRAQETQYF; CDR3 DNA: TGTGCCAGCAGCCTATCTCTAAGTAGGGACAGGGCGCAAGAGACCCAGTACTTC; clone size: -; V gene: TRBV7-9; D gene: TRBD1; J gene: TRBJ2-5
CDR3 protein: CASSKGELGKSPLHF; CDR3 DNA: TGTGCCAGCAGCAAGGGGGAACTTGGTAAATCACCCCTCCACTTT; clone size: -; V gene: TRBV12-3/TRBV12-4; D gene: -; J gene: TRBJ1-6
CDR3 protein: CSARPGGRTGELFF; CDR3 DNA: TGCAGCGCCCGCCCCGGGGGCAGGACCGGGGAGCTGTTTTTT; clone size: few; V gene: TRBV29-1; D gene: -; J gene: TRBJ2-2
CDR3 protein: CASRKGQGRLGYTF; CDR3 DNA: TGTGCCAGCAGAAAGGGACAGGGCCGCCTGGGCTACACCTTC; clone size: few; V gene: TRBV6-2/TRBV6-3; D gene: TRBD1; J gene: TRBJ1-2
CDR3 protein: CASSVAAGTSGGANVLTF; CDR3 DNA: TGTGCCAGCAGCGTAGCTGCCGGGACTAGCGGGGGGGCCAACGTCCTGACTTTC; clone size: many; V gene: TRBV9; D gene: TRBD2; J gene: TRBJ2-6
CDR3 protein: CASSFPRETNYGYTF; CDR3 DNA: TGTGCCAGCAGTTTCCCCAGAGAGACTAACTATGGCTACACCTTC; clone size: -; V gene: TRBV27; D gene: -; J gene: TRBJ1-2
CDR3 protein: CASSFGAVGYTF; CDR3 DNA: TGTGCCAGCAGCTTTGGGGCGGTGGGCTACACCTTC; clone size: few; V gene: TRBV11-2; D gene: -; J gene: TRBJ1-2
CDR3 protein: CSASAGTGVPYEQYF; CDR3 DNA: TGCAGTGCTAGCGCAGGGACAGGGGTTCCCTACGAGCAGTACTTC; clone size: -; V gene: TRBV20-1; D gene: TRBD1; J gene: TRBJ2-7
CDR3 protein: CASSLGWDTSYEQYF; CDR3 DNA: TGTGCCAGCAGTTTGGGCTGGGACACCTCCTACGAGCAGTACTTC; clone size: few; V gene: TRBV12-3/TRBV12-4; D gene: -; J gene: TRBJ2-7
CDR3 protein: CASSAISPGTGVANEQYF; CDR3 DNA: TGCGCCAGCAGCGCCATTTCTCCCGGGACAGGGGTCGCCAATGAGCAGTACTTC; clone size: few; V gene: TRBV5-1; D gene: TRBD1; J gene: TRBJ2-7
CDR3 protein: CASRSGRSQPQHF; CDR3 DNA: TGTGCCAGCAGGTCGGGTCGCAGTCAGCCCCAGCATTTT; clone size: -; V gene: TRBV12-3/TRBV12-4; D gene: -; J gene: TRBJ1-5